This TCR beta chain came from a study of radiation and T cells in renal cell carcinoma. Study at large: Nephrectomy followed 15 Gy stereotactic body radiation by 4 weeks.

This sample's time point: baseline pretreatment blood. The treatment is: 15 Gy SBRT to primary tumor, nephrectomy 4 weeks later. Profiling relied on immunoSEQ multiplex PCR, and the TCRdb table lists in-frame clones only, not all of them. The sample includes around 140,000 clones, 88% seen only once; the top ten take approximately 4%. V was trimmed by 4 bases and J by 1 base, leaving 13 bases between them. Germline CDR1 is MNHEY and CDR2 is SVGAGI. The CDR3 runs 15 residues. This chain uses TRBV6-5 with TRBJ1-1; TRBD1 is a possible D gene (5 bases). This clonotype originated in an older woman with renal cell carcinoma. Material: blood, obtained from a patient whose treatment included radiotherapy and nephrectomy. The DNA of the CDR3 is TGTGCCAGCAGTTTATCCGGGACGGGGAACACTGAAGCTTTCTTT. This encodes CASSLSGTGNTEAFF.